Below are 10 T cell receptor beta chains sequenced from a single sample in a study of vaccination effects on CD4 cells after COVID-19 (dated by TCRdb to between 2021 and 2024). The library was made by the immunoSEQ multiplex PCR assay. The table comes from immuneACCESS by way of TCRdb, which keeps in-frame sequences with V and J called. Part of the clones is missing from these tables; in studies checked, under half for an unresolved V gene and the rest for unknown reasons. The sample contains 50,000 to 60,000 clones, about 78% of them found a single time. The ten largest clonotypes hold 4.3% of the sample. After about 10 days of culture, CD4+ T cells were isolated with the EasySep CD4+ T cell isolation kit. Two doses of either the BNT162b2 or the mRNA-1273 mRNA SARS-CoV-2 vaccine were administered to participants. Their recognized antigens are unknown. This specimen was CD4+ T cells from PBMCs cultured without peptide, taken after COVID-19 vaccination. All receptors derive from a human donor who received a COVID-19 vaccine.

The chain links TRBV19 to TRBJ1-5; D gene unclear. This CDR3 is built from 12 residues. Per germline, CDR1 LNHDA and CDR2 SQIVND (reference sequence). The V and J ends lost 3 bases and 3 bases respectively, with 3 bases between them. The CDR3 sequence: CASSMINQPQHF. CDR3 sequence (DNA): TGTGCCAGTAGTATGATCAATCAGCCCCAGCATTTT.

V is TRBV14 and J is TRBJ1-6, with D possibly TRBD1 on 6 matching bases. Germline CDR1 is SGHDN and CDR2 is FVKESK. V lost 0 bases and J lost 10, with 16 bases in between. The CDR3 is 16 amino acids. CDR3 in DNA: TGTGCCAGCAGCCAAGATTTGGGCAGGGGTGGATCACCCCTCCACTTT. It codes for CASSQDLGRGGSPLHF.

The rearrangement links TRBV5-5 to TRBJ2-7; no definite D call. Germline V gene data show CDR1 as SGHKS and CDR2 as YYEKEE (reference sequence). Trimming cost V 4 bases and J 7 bases, with 12 bases left between them. This CDR3 is 12 amino acids long. The CDR3 sequence: CASSQALGEQYF. DNA for the CDR3: TGTGCCAGCAGCCAGGCCCTAGGTGAGCAGTACTTC.

The rearrangement joins TRBV6-5 to TRBJ2-7; D gene ambiguous. Between the trimmed V and J ends, which lost 2 bases and 4 bases, there was a span of 12 bases. Germline V CDR1 and CDR2: MNHEY, SVGAGI. The CDR3 sequence is 14 residues long. This CDR3 reads CASSYRVVGYEQYF. As DNA, the CDR3 is TGTGCCAGCAGTTACAGGGTGGTGGGGTACGAGCAGTACTTC.

The chain recombines TRBV3-1 (or the pseudogene TRBV3-2) with TRBJ2-3; 11 bases align to TRBD2. The CDR3 has 17 amino acids. In germline, CDR1 is LGHDT, CDR2 YNNKEL (reference sequence). V lost 6 bases, J lost 4 bases, and 12 bases stayed unmatched. The CDR3 reads CASRDGYLAGGADTQYF. DNA for the CDR3: TGTGCCAGCAGGGACGGTTACTTAGCGGGAGGGGCAGATACGCAGTATTTT.

This clone was recorded many times. CDR3: CASRAGARENTEAFF. In DNA, the CDR3 is TGTGCCAGCAGAGCGGGGGCCAGAGAGAACACTGAAGCTTTCTTT. The V and J genes are TRBV2 and TRBJ1-1; tentative D call: TRBD1 (6 bases). Trimming removed 6 bases from V and 1 base from J, with 15 bases in between. In germline, CDR1 is SNHLY, CDR2 FYNNEI. The length of the CDR3 is 15 residues.

V usage is TRBV28 and J usage is TRBJ2-7; D is perhaps TRBD1 (6 bases). The CDR3 loop spans 14 amino acids. Germline V gene data show CDR1 as MDHEN and CDR2 as SYDVKM. The germline V and J ends were trimmed by 6 bases and 3 bases, with 15 bases remaining between them. The CDR3 DNA sequence: TGTGCCAGCAGCCCACTACCGGACAGCTACGAGCAGTACTTC. Translation gives CASSPLPDSYEQYF.

The chain joins TRBV29-1 to TRBJ2-7, with 9 bases identical to TRBD1. The CDR3 has 12 residues. Unmatched junction bases numbered 5, after V lost 7 bases and J lost 4 bases. CDR1 is SQVTM and CDR2 is ANQGSEA in the germline V gene. CDR3 sequence reads: CSGGQGRYEQYF. CDR3 DNA: TGCAGCGGGGGACAGGGAAGGTACGAGCAGTACTTC.

The chain uses TRBV19 and TRBJ1-5; D is unresolved. The CDR3 has 14 amino acids. The V and J ends lost 8 bases and 0 bases respectively, with 11 bases between them. The V gene's germline CDR1 is LNHDA and CDR2 SQIVND (reference sequence). CDR3 sequence (DNA): TGTGCCAGTTCGGGAGCTTATAGCAATCAGCCCCAGCATTTT. It codes for CASSGAYSNQPQHF.

The chain combines TRBV7-3 with TRBJ1-1; D is unresolved. CDR1 and CDR2 (germline): SGHTA, FQGTGA. V dropped 2 bases and J dropped 5 bases, with 18 bases sitting between them. The CDR3 totals 16 residues. Written as DNA, the CDR3 is TGTGCCAGCAGCTTAGGACGTAGCTTAATGGGTACTGAAGCTTTCTTT. It codes for CASSLGRSLMGTEAFF.